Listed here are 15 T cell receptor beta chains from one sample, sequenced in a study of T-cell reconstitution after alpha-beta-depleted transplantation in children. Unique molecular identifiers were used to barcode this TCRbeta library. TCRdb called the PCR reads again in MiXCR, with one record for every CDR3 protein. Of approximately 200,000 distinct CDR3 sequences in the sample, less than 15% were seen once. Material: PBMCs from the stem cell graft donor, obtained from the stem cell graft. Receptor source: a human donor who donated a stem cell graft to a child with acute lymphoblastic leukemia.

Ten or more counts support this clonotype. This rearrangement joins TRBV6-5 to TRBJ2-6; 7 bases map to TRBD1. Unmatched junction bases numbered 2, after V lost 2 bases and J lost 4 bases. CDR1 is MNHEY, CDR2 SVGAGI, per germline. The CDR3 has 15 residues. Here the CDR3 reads CASSYRTGGANVLTF. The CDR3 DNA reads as TGTGCCAGCAGTTACCGGACAGGAGGGGCCAACGTCCTGACTTTC.

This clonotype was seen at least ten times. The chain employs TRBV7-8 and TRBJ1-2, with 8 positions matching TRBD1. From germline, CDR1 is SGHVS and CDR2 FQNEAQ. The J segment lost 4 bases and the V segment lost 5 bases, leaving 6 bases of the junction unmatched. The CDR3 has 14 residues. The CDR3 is CASSRGTGPYGYTF. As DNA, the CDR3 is TGTGCCAGCAGCCGGGGGACAGGTCCCTATGGCTACACCTTC. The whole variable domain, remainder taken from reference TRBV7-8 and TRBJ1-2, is GAGVSQSPRYKVAKRGQDVALRCDPISGHVSLFWYQQALGQGPEFLTYFQNEAQLDKSGLPSDRFFAERPEGSVSTLKIQRTQQEDSAVYLCASSRGTGPYGYTFGSGTRLTVV.

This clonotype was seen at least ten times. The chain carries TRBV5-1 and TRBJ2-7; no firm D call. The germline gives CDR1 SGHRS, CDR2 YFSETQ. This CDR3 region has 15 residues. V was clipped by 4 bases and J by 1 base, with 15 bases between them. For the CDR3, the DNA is TGCGCCAGCAGCCCCGGTCAGTACGGATCCTACGAGCAGTACTTC. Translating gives CASSPGQYGSYEQYF.

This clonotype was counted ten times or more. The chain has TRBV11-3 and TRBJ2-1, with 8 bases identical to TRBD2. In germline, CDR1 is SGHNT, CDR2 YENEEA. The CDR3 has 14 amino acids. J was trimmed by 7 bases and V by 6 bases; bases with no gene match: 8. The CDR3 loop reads CASRLAGLRNEQFF. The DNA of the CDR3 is TGTGCCAGCAGGCTAGCGGGCCTTCGTAATGAGCAGTTCTTC. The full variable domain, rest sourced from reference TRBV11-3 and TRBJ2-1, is EAGVVQSPRYKIIEKKQPVAFWCNPISGHNTLYWYLQNLGQGPELLIRYENEEAVDDSQLPKDRFSAERLKGVDSTLKIQPAELGDSAVYLCASRLAGLRNEQFFGPGTRLTVL.

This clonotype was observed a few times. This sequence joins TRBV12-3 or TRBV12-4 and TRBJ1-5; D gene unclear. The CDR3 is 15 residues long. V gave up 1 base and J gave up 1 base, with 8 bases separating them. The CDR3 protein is CASSLGVRSNQPQHF. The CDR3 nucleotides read TGTGCCAGCAGTTTAGGAGTGCGAAGCAATCAGCCCCAGCATTTT.

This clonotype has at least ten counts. CDR3 protein: CASSWAGPDTQYF. The CDR3 DNA is TGTGCCAGCAGTTGGGCAGGGCCAGATACGCAGTATTTT. The chain combines TRBV6-5 with TRBJ2-3; tentatively, D is TRBD1 (5 bases). The CDR3 contains 13 residues. The V end was cut by 4 bases, the J end by 4 bases, with 9 bases between. In germline, CDR1 is MNHEY, CDR2 SVGAGI.

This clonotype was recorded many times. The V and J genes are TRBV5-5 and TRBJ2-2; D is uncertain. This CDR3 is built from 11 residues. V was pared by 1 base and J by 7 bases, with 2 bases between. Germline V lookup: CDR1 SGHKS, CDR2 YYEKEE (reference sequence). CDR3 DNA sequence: TGTGCCAGCAGCTTGTTCGGGGAGCTGTTTTTT. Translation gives CASSLFGELFF.

DNA for the CDR3: TGTGCCAGCAGTTTAGTAAGGGGGGCTGGGGACACTGAAGCTTTCTTT. It encodes CASSLVRGAGDTEAFF. This rearrangement joins TRBV27 to TRBJ1-1, with D maybe TRBD1 (6 bases). The CDR3 totals 16 residues. The germline CDR1 and CDR2 sequences are MNHEY and SMNVEV (reference sequence). V dropped 2 bases and J dropped 3 bases, with 16 bases sitting between them.

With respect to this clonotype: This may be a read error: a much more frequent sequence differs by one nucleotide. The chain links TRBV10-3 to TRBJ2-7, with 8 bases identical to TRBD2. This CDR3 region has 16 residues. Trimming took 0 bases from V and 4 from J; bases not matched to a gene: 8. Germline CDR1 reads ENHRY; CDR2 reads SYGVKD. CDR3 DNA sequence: TGTGCCATCAGTGAGTCTCCGAGCGGGAGCCCGTACGAGCAGTACTTC. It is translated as CAISESPSGSPYEQYF.

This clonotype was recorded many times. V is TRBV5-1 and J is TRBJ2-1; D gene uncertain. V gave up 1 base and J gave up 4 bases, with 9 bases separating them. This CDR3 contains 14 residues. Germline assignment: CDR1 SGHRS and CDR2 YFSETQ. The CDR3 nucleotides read TGCGCCAGCAGCTTGCGGACGGTGTACAATGAGCAGTTCTTC. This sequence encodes CASSLRTVYNEQFF.

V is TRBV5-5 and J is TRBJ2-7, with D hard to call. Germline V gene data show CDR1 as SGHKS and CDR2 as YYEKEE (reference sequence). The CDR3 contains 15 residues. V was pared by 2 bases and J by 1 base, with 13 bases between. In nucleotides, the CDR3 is TGTGCCAGCAGCTTAGACTCCTTCATATCCTACGAGCAGTACTTC. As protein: CASSLDSFISYEQYF.

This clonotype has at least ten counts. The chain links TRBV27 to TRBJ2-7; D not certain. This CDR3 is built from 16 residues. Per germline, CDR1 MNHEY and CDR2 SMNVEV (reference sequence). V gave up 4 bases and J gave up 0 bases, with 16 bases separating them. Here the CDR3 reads CASSSDAYGRSYEQYF. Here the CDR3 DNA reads TGTGCCAGCAGTTCCGACGCGTACGGTCGCTCCTACGAGCAGTACTTC.

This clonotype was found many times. CDR3 bases: TGTGCCAGCAGCTTAGGAGGACTAGCGGGGGTCACAGATACGCAGTATTTT. Translated, it gives CASSLGGLAGVTDTQYF. V and J are TRBV7-8 and TRBJ2-3; TRBD2 agrees at 13 bases. V shed 1 base, J shed 2 bases, and the junction held 3 bases outside the gene matches. CDR3 length: 17 residues. Germline CDR1 is SGHVS and CDR2 is FQNEAQ.

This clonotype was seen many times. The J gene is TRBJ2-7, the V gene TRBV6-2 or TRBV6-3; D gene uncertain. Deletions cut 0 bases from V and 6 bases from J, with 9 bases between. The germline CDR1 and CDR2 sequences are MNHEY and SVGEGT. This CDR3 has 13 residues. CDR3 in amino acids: CASSYSEVPEQYF. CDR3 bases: TGTGCCAGCAGTTACTCAGAGGTGCCCGAGCAGTACTTC.

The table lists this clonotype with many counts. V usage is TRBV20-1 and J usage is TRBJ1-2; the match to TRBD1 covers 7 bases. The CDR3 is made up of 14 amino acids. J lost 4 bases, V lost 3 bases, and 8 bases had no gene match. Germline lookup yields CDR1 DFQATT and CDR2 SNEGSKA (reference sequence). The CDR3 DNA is TGCAGTGCTAGGTCGGAGGACAGGTCCTATGGCTACACCTTC. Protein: CSARSEDRSYGYTF.